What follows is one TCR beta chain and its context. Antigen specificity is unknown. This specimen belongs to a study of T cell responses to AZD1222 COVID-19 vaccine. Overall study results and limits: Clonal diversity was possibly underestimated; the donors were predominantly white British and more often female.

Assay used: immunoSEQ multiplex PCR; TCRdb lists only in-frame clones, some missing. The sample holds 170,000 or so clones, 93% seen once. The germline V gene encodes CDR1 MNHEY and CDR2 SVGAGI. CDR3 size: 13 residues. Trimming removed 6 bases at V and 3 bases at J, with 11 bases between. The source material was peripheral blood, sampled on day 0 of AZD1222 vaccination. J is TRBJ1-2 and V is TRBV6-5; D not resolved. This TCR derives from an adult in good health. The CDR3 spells CASSLVSDYGYTF. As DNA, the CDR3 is TGTGCCAGCAGCCTGGTTTCAGACTATGGCTACACCTTC.